The following is a T cell receptor beta chain sequence with its context. Its antigen is as yet unknown. No infections or other immune events were documented during collection. This sample was included in a study of identifying expanded T cells in peripheral blood. Study results and caveats: Variance in clone template counts between approximately two-week samples significantly increased with total template count across all healthy donors.

Assay used: immunoSEQ multiplex PCR; TCRdb lists only in-frame clones, some missing. The profile shows approximately 120,000 clones, about 87% of them singletons. V gave up 0 bases and J gave up 4 bases; unmatched junction bases: 5. This CDR3 is 16 amino acids long. Germline V gene sequence: CDR1 SGHRS, CDR2 YFSETQ. The V and J genes are TRBV5-1 and TRBJ2-3, with TRBD2 matching 10 bases. This receptor was taken from a person aged 18 to 69 in good health. Sequenced: blood. This CDR3 is CASSLAFTSGADTQYF. DNA of the CDR3: TGCGCCAGCAGCTTGGCTTTTACTAGCGGGGCAGATACGCAGTATTTT.